The source of this T cell receptor beta chain is a study of cytomegalovirus exposure and HLA in healthy donors. Study-wide findings and caveats: In a later analysis, around 18,000 TCR beta sequences were associated with HLA alleles at 0.05 false discovery rate.

The PCR was carried out with 60 Vbeta primers and 13 Jbeta primers. Clones were sequenced by immunoSEQ multiplex PCR, and TCRdb holds only the in-frame ones, with some missing. The profile shows about 130,000 clones, 70% to 85% of them singletons. Germline V lookup: CDR1 SGHVS, CDR2 FQNEAQ. CDR3 length equals 15 residues. With 3 bases clipped from V and 3 bases from J, the junction kept 5 bases outside the gene matches. A remark on this clone: Its specificity is not known.

Sequencing was performed on PBMCs. The TCR was taken from a boy between 2 and 10 years old in good health and CMV-seronegative. The V and J genes are TRBV7-8 and TRBJ1-5; 7 nucleotides match TRBD1. CDR3 in DNA: TGTGCCAGCAGCTTGGGGGACAGCCCCAATCAGCCCCAGCATTTT. Translating gives CASSLGDSPNQPQHF. Complete variable domain (other parts from reference TRBV7-8 and TRBJ1-5): GAGVSQSPRYKVAKRGQDVALRCDPISGHVSLFWYQQALGQGPEFLTYFQNEAQLDKSGLPSDRFFAERPEGSVSTLKIQRTQQEDSAVYLCASSLGDSPNQPQHFGDGTRLSIL.